The next 17 T cell receptor beta chains were all read from a single sample in a study of cytomegalovirus exposure and HLA in healthy donors. Vbeta (60) and Jbeta (13) primers were used in the PCR. TCRdb keeps only in-frame clones here, not all; method: immunoSEQ multiplex PCR. The sample shows 95,000 to 120,000 clones, around 77% of them seen only once. Source material: PBMCs. The receptors derive from a woman aged 25 to 39 in good health and CMV-seropositive.

The CDR3 reads CSVGGWTGELFF. CDR3 bases: TGCAGCGTTGGGGGCTGGACCGGGGAGCTGTTTTTT. This chain uses TRBV29-1 with TRBJ2-2, with TRBD1 as a possible D gene (5 bases). The ends were cut back, 4 bases at V and 5 bases at J, with 8 bases in the middle. CDR1 is SQVTM, CDR2 ANQGSEA, per germline. This CDR3 spans 12 amino acids.

The rearrangement uses TRBV5-4 and TRBJ1-3; 9 nucleotides line up with TRBD1. CDR3 length: 13 amino acids. Trimming removed 7 bases from V and 2 bases from J; junction bases left unmatched: 1. Germline lookup yields CDR1 SGHNT and CDR2 YYREEE (reference sequence). CDR3 protein: CASWDRAGNTIYF. CDR3 coding DNA: TGTGCCAGCTGGGACAGGGCTGGAAACACCATATATTTT.

The chain couples TRBV14 to TRBJ2-2, with 7 positions matching TRBD1. The V segment lost 4 bases and the J segment 4 bases; nucleotides outside the gene matches: 9. CDR3 length: 16 amino acids. Germline V lookup: CDR1 SGHDN, CDR2 FVKESK. The CDR3 DNA reads as TGTGCCAGCAGCCTTCGGGCACAGGGGCGCACCGGGGAGCTGTTTTTT. It is translated as CASSLRAQGRTGELFF.

The V gene is TRBV29-1, the J gene TRBJ2-7; D might be TRBD2 (6 bases). The CDR3 covers 13 residues. CDR1 and CDR2 (germline): SQVTM, ANQGSEA. V was trimmed by 0 bases and J by 4 bases, leaving 10 bases between them. The CDR3 is CSVEDLGTYEQYF. As DNA, the CDR3 is TGCAGCGTTGAAGATCTTGGGACTTACGAGCAGTACTTC.

V and J are TRBV7-3 and TRBJ2-3, with D perhaps matching TRBD2 (6 bases). This CDR3 region has 14 residues. V lost 5 bases and J 2 bases, leaving 11 bases between the germline ends. Germline V gene lookup returns CDR1 SGHTA and CDR2 FQGTGA. The CDR3 DNA sequence: TGTGCCAGCAGCCGCGGGACGATCACAGATACGCAGTATTTT. Its translation: CASSRGTITDTQYF.

V usage is TRBV30 and J usage is TRBJ1-3, with D possibly matching TRBD1 (6 bases). Trimming stripped 8 bases from V and 1 base from J, with 9 bases between. CDR3 length: 12 amino acids. In germline, CDR1 is GTSNPN, CDR2 SVGIG (reference sequence). CDR3 bases: TGTGCCCGTACAGGGTCTGGAAACACCATATATTTT. This translates into CARTGSGNTIYF.

This chain joins TRBV5-4 and TRBJ1-2, with 10 bases that match TRBD1. The CDR3 contains 14 residues. The V gene's germline CDR1 is SGHNT and CDR2 YYREEE (reference sequence). V lost 2 bases, J lost 6 bases, and 4 bases stayed unmatched. As DNA, the CDR3 is TGTGCCAGCAGCTTAGAGACAGGGGGCGATGGCTACACCTTC. As protein: CASSLETGGDGYTF.

The chain employs TRBV6-1 and TRBJ1-4; TRBD1 is a possible D gene (5 bases). Germline-derived CDR1 and CDR2 are MNHNS and SASEGT. Trimming took off 8 bases at V and 7 bases at J, with 20 bases between the two ends. The CDR3 loop spans 15 amino acids. CDR3 loop: CASSDQGGVGEKLFF. The DNA of the CDR3 is TGTGCCAGCTCTGACCAGGGTGGGGTGGGTGAAAAACTGTTTTTT.

This clone was detected a few times. CDR3 amino acids: CASSEEEWRGALRYEQYF. In DNA form, the CDR3 reads TGTGCCAGCAGTGAAGAGGAGTGGCGGGGGGCCCTTCGATACGAGCAGTACTTC. The chain couples TRBV2 to TRBJ2-7; 8 bases are shared with TRBD2. J was trimmed by 4 bases and V by 1 base; bases with no gene match: 15. The CDR3 is made up of 18 amino acids. Looked up from germline, CDR1 is SNHLY and CDR2 is FYNNEI. The whole variable domain, remainder taken from reference TRBV2 and TRBJ2-7, is EPEVTQTPSHQVTQMGQEVILRCVPISNHLYFYWYRQILGQKVEFLVSFYNNEISEKSEIFDDQFSVERPDGSNFTLKIRSTKLEDSAMYFCASSEEEWRGALRYEQYFGPGTRLTVT.

This clone has only one observation. The chain joins TRBV10-3 to TRBJ2-7; tentatively, D is TRBD2 (5 bases). The CDR3 consists of 12 residues. The V and J ends lost 4 bases and 6 bases respectively, with 10 bases between them. Per germline, CDR1 ENHRY and CDR2 SYGVKD. In DNA, the CDR3 is TGTGCCATCAGTGGTTCTAGCATCGAGCAGTACTTC. Encoded protein: CAISGSSIEQYF.

The J gene is TRBJ2-7, the V gene TRBV6-1; D uncertain. Germline lookup yields CDR1 MNHNS and CDR2 SASEGT. Trimming took off 7 bases at V and 4 bases at J, with 11 bases between the two ends. This CDR3 spans 12 amino acids. This CDR3 is CASTRTEYEQYF. The CDR3 coding sequence is TGTGCCAGCACTCGTACAGAGTACGAGCAGTACTTC.

The chain is built from TRBV5-6 and TRBJ1-5, with TRBD1 matching 7 bases. The ends lost 7 bases at V and 3 bases at J; junction bases unmatched: 7. This CDR3 is 14 amino acids long. In germline, CDR1 is SGHDT, CDR2 YYEEEE. The CDR3 DNA is TGTGCCAGCTCGGACAGGTGGAACAATCAGCCCCAGCATTTT. Translated: CASSDRWNNQPQHF.

The gene calls are TRBV13 and TRBJ2-1; TRBD1 matches 9 bases. The J segment lost 6 bases and the V segment lost 5 bases, leaving 8 bases of the junction unmatched. The CDR3 is 15 amino acids. Germline loops: CDR1 PRHDT, CDR2 FYEKMQ (reference sequence). CDR3 DNA: TGTGCCAGCAGCCTCCGGGACAGGGCAGTCAATGAGCAGTTCTTC. Its translation: CASSLRDRAVNEQFF.

A remark on this clone: The junction does not match germline at one end; this may be a read error. J is TRBJ1-5 and V is TRBV7-9, with D maybe TRBD1 (6 bases). The CDR3 sequence is 13 residues long. Looked up from germline, CDR1 is SEHNR and CDR2 is FQNEAQ (reference sequence). The CDR3, as DNA: TGTTCCAGCAGCCCGGACAGAAATCAGCCCCAGCATTTT. Its translation: CSSSPDRNQPQHF. The entire variable domain, with the rest obtained from reference TRBV7-9 and TRBJ1-5, is as follows: DTGVSQNPRHKITKRGQNVTFRCDPISEHNRLYWYRQTLGQGPEFLTYFQNEAQLEKSRLLSDRFSAERPKGSFSTLEIQRTEQGDSAMYLCSSSPDRNQPQHFGDGTRLSIL.

The chain combines TRBV19 with TRBJ2-2, with 8 bases that match TRBD1. CDR1 and CDR2 (germline): LNHDA, SQIVND (reference sequence). V lost 6 bases and J lost 4; bases outside the gene matches: 7. The CDR3 runs to 15 residues. CDR3 sequence: CASSMDRESTGELFF. Here the CDR3 DNA reads TGTGCCAGTAGCATGGACAGGGAGAGCACCGGGGAGCTGTTTTTT.

The J gene is TRBJ2-1, the V gene TRBV19, with 11 bases fitting TRBD2. Losses at the gene ends were 1 base for V and 9 bases for J; bases not matched to a gene: 11. Germline V CDR1 and CDR2: LNHDA, SQIVND (reference sequence). This CDR3 spans 17 amino acids. As DNA, the CDR3 is TGTGCCAGTAGTATAGTGGGGCTAGCGGGGGGCAGAGGTGAGCAGTTCTTC. Its translation: CASSIVGLAGGRGEQFF.

The rearrangement joins TRBV30 to TRBJ2-5, with 11 bases aligning to TRBD2. Losses at the gene ends were 8 bases for V and 9 bases for J; bases not matched to a gene: 11. This CDR3 region has 13 residues. Looked up from germline, CDR1 is GTSNPN and CDR2 is SVGIG (reference sequence). The CDR3: CARTVAGGLAQYF. The CDR3 nucleotides read TGTGCCCGGACAGTAGCGGGGGGGCTGGCCCAGTACTTC.